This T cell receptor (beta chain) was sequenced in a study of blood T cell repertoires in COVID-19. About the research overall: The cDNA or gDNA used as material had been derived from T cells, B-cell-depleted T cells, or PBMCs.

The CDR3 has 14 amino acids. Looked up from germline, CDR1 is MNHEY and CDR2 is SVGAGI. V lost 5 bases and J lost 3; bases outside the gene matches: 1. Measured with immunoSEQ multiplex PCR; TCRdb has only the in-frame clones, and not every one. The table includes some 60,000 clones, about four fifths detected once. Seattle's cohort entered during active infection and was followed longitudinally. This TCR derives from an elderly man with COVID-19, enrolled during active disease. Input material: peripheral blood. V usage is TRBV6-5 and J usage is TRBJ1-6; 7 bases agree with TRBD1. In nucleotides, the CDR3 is TGTGCCAGCAGTCGGGACAGCTATAATTCACCCCTCCACTTT. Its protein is CASSRDSYNSPLHF.